The 5 T cell receptor beta chains in this list originate from one sample, sequenced in a study of T cells expressing NK-cell markers. TCRdb processed the 5' RACE reads again and assigns one entry to each CDR3 protein, with no DNA. The sample has 350,000 to 450,000 distinct CDR3 sequences. Sample: blood T cells: a sorted CD56 or NKG2C T cell subset, CD4+ or CD8+ T cells, or bulk PBMC T cells (not recorded which). These receptors all stem from a man aged 18-69 years in good health.

The chain uses TRBV5-8 and TRBJ2-1; as DNA is missing, the TRBD1 call by TCRdb cannot be tested. Germline V gene sequence: CDR1 SGHTS, CDR2 YDEGEE. CDR3 size: 13 residues. Here the CDR3 reads CASKGRVHNEQFF.

The chain recombines TRBV2 with TRBJ1-1; the TRBD1 assignment by TCRdb is unverifiable without DNA. Germline V gene sequence: CDR1 SNHLY, CDR2 FYNNEI. The CDR3 runs to 15 residues. The CDR3 sequence: CASKLDRIMNTEAFF. Full variable domain (rest looked up from reference TRBV2 and TRBJ1-1): EPEVTQTPSHQVTQMGQEVILRCVPISNHLYFYWYRQILGQKVEFLVSFYNNEISEKSEIFDDQFSVERPDGSNFTLKIRSTKLEDSAMYFCASKLDRIMNTEAFFGQGTRLTVV.

This chain connects TRBV7-9 to TRBJ1-1. The CDR3 is made up of 15 amino acids. Germline V gene sequence: CDR1 SEHNR, CDR2 FQNEAQ (reference sequence). The CDR3 is CASSLVVSRNTEAFF.

V is TRBV3-1 and J is TRBJ2-2; the D call of TRBD2 rests on TCRdb alone, since no DNA is present to check it. CDR1 and CDR2 (germline): LGHDT, YNNKEL (reference sequence). The CDR3 consists of 13 residues. The CDR3 is CASSRRLVEELFF. The whole variable domain, remainder taken from reference TRBV3-1 and TRBJ2-2, is DTAVSQTPKYLVTQMGNDKSIKCEQNLGHDTMYWYKQDSKKFLKIMFSYNNKELIINETVPNRFSPKSPDKAHLNLHINSLELGDSAVYFCASSRRLVEELFFGEGSRLTVL.

The chain employs TRBV29-1 and TRBJ2-2; TCRdb indicates TRBD2, and absent DNA this call remains unverified. Germline V CDR1 and CDR2: SQVTM, ANQGSEA. CDR3 length equals 12 residues. CDR3: CSAAYSTGELFF.